Each of the 12 T cell receptor beta chains below was sequenced from the same sample in a study of cytomegalovirus exposure and HLA in healthy donors. Use of 60 Vbeta and 13 Jbeta primers characterized the PCR. TCRdb's copy holds only in-frame clones and misses some; the assay was immunoSEQ multiplex PCR. The sample carries around 150,000 clones, about 61% recorded once. Sequenced: PBMCs. The receptors were sampled from a woman aged 40 to 49 in good health and CMV-seronegative.

The table lists this clone with a few counts. This chain joins TRBV6-6 and TRBJ1-1, with D hard to call. Germline CDR1 is MNHNY and CDR2 is SVGAGI (reference sequence). V was cut by 2 bases and J by 1 base, with 8 bases left in between. The CDR3 covers 14 residues. CDR3 residues: CASSYDAGNTEAFF. DNA of the CDR3: TGTGCCAGCAGTTACGATGCGGGGAACACTGAAGCTTTCTTT.

The V and J genes are TRBV4-2 and TRBJ2-7; D gene ambiguous. Germline V gene data show CDR1 as LGHNA and CDR2 as YNFKEQ. The germline V and J ends were trimmed by 0 bases and 1 base, with 4 bases remaining between them. The CDR3 extends over 13 amino acids. Here the CDR3 DNA reads TGTGCCAGCAGCCAAGATCTTTCCTACGAGCAGTACTTC. Amino acid sequence: CASSQDLSYEQYF.

This clone was seen only a few times. The chain is built from TRBV5-1 and TRBJ2-3; D not certain. The V gene lost 0 bases and the J gene lost 2 bases, with 13 bases spanning the gap. CDR3 length equals 16 residues. Germline lookup yields CDR1 SGHRS and CDR2 YFSETQ. The CDR3 here is CASSLAGLPYTDTQYF. The CDR3 DNA sequence: TGCGCCAGCAGCTTGGCCGGTCTACCCTACACAGATACGCAGTATTTT.

This chain connects TRBV11-2 to TRBJ1-6; the D gene is possibly TRBD1 (5 bases). Trimming cost V 1 base and J 8 bases, with 18 bases left between them. The CDR3 has 17 amino acids. CDR1 and CDR2 from the germline V gene are SGHAT and FQNNGV. CDR3 DNA: TGTGCCAGCAGCTTAGTATCCAGGGCCAGCGGGGATTCACCCCTCCACTTT. Amino acids: CASSLVSRASGDSPLHF.

V and J are TRBV9 and TRBJ1-1, with 7 bases lining up with TRBD1. The CDR3 covers 15 residues. Germline CDR1 SGDLS, CDR2 YYNGEE. Unmatched junction bases numbered 11, after V lost 2 bases and J lost 7 bases. The CDR3 loop is CASSVGTKGANEAFF. The CDR3 DNA sequence: TGTGCCAGCAGCGTCGGGACAAAGGGGGCGAATGAAGCTTTCTTT.

This clone was detected a few times. The chain combines TRBV5-8 with TRBJ1-2, with 9 positions matching TRBD1. This CDR3 is 15 amino acids long. Losses at the gene ends were 6 bases for V and 8 bases for J; bases not matched to a gene: 14. CDR1 SGHTS and CDR2 YDEGEE come from the germline V gene. The CDR3 sequence: CASTRGQGNSRGYTF. The CDR3 region has the DNA TGTGCCAGCACCCGCGGACAGGGGAATTCGAGAGGCTACACCTTC.

The chain joins TRBV28 to TRBJ2-5, with D unclear. Deletions cut 4 bases from V and 5 bases from J, with 11 bases between. Germline values: CDR1 MDHEN, CDR2 SYDVKM. The CDR3 has 13 amino acids. The CDR3 DNA is TGTGCCAGCAGTTCGGCTAGAAGGGAGACCCAGTACTTC. Its translation is CASSSARRETQYF.

This chain joins TRBV7-3 and TRBJ2-7, with 7 bases aligning to TRBD2. The germline V gene has CDR1 SGHTA and CDR2 FQGTGA. The V gene end was trimmed by 1 base and the J gene end by 4 bases; junction bases not matched to a gene: 10. The CDR3 contains 16 residues. The CDR3 spells CASSLKPGGSMYEQYF. The CDR3 nucleotides are TGTGCCAGCAGCTTAAAGCCGGGGGGAAGTATGTACGAGCAGTACTTC.

The rearrangement links TRBV19 to TRBJ1-2, with D hard to call. Between the trimmed V and J ends, which lost 3 bases and 1 base, there was a span of 9 bases. The germline V gene has CDR1 LNHDA and CDR2 SQIVND (reference sequence). The CDR3 covers 14 residues. CDR3 coding DNA: TGTGCCAGTAGTATCCTGGGGAGTAACTATGGCTACACCTTC. Its translation: CASSILGSNYGYTF. The full variable domain, in which reference TRBV19 and TRBJ1-2 provide the parts outside the CDR3, is DGGITQSPKYLFRKEGQNVTLSCEQNLNHDAMYWYRQDPGQGLRLIYYSQIVNDFQKGDIAEGYSVSREKKESFPLTVTSAQKNPTAFYLCASSILGSNYGYTFGSGTRLTVV.

The J gene is TRBJ2-5, the V gene TRBV4-1; 9 nucleotides match TRBD1. From germline, CDR1 is MGHRA and CDR2 YSYEKL. The CDR3 runs 14 residues. V was pared by 2 bases and J by 5 bases, with 3 bases of the junction left unmatched. The CDR3 DNA is TGCGCCAGCAGCCAAACAGGGGGCCGGGAGACCCAGTACTTC. This sequence encodes CASSQTGGRETQYF.

The chain couples TRBV5-1 to TRBJ1-2; 7 nucleotides agree with TRBD1. The CDR3 has 16 amino acids. Looked up from germline, CDR1 is SGHRS and CDR2 is YFSETQ. V lost 3 bases to trimming and J lost 0 bases; unmatched junction nucleotides: 8. CDR3 in DNA: TGCGCCAGCAGCTCGGGAACAGGGGTGGCTAACTATGGCTACACCTTC. Its translation: CASSSGTGVANYGYTF.

In this sample, this clone is medium-sized (0.01 to 0.1%). The chain is built from TRBV5-6 and TRBJ2-5; maybe TRBD2 (5 bases). The CDR3 covers 14 residues. Deletions cut 0 bases from V and 7 bases from J, with 13 bases between. CDR1 and CDR2 (germline): SGHDT, YYEEEE. The CDR3 loop reads CASSLAGVKGTQYF. In nucleotides, the CDR3 is TGTGCCAGCAGCTTGGCCGGGGTCAAAGGGACCCAGTACTTC.